This passage covers 23 T cell receptor beta chains from one sample sequenced in a study of blood T cell repertoires in COVID-19. Sequencing was performed with immunoSEQ multiplex PCR; in TCRdb, only in-frame clones are kept and a portion is missing. Seen here are 300,000 or so clones, around nine tenths observed once, and the top ten hold less than 6%. Sequencing was carried out using PBMCs or T cells enriched from blood (not recorded which). These receptors came from a woman between 25 and 40 years old who had recovered from COVID-19.

This clone appeared a single time. The sample contains more than one DNA sequence encoding this CDR3. The genes are TRBV5-6 and TRBJ1-1; TRBD1 is a possible D gene (5 bases). This CDR3 is built from 13 residues. CDR1 is SGHDT and CDR2 is YYEEEE in the germline V gene. Trimming stripped 4 bases from V and 1 base from J, with 8 bases between. DNA for the CDR3: TGTGCCAGCAGCCGAGGACAGAACACTGAAGCTTTCTTT. The encoded protein is CASSRGQNTEAFF.

The genes are TRBV15 and TRBJ2-1; TRBD2 matches at 9 bases. With V trimmed by 2 bases and J by 7 bases, 18 bases remained unmatched. The CDR3 has 19 residues. Germline CDR1 LNHNV, CDR2 YYDKDF (reference sequence). DNA for the CDR3: TGTGCCACCAGCAGACCGGGACAGTTGTGGCGGGGGGGCCTAAATGAGCAGTTCTTC. Amino acid sequence: CATSRPGQLWRGGLNEQFF.

The chain recombines TRBV12-3 or TRBV12-4 with TRBJ1-1, with 7 bases fitting TRBD1. V gave up 9 bases and J gave up 6 bases; unmatched junction bases: 10. The CDR3 contains 13 residues. The CDR3 sequence is CASRQGRRPEAFF. In DNA, the CDR3 is TGTGCCAGTAGACAGGGACGACGGCCTGAAGCTTTCTTT.

V gene TRBV5-4 combines with J gene TRBJ1-4, with a tentative D call TRBD1 (5 bases). V was clipped by 5 bases and J by 8 bases, with 10 bases between them. CDR1 and CDR2 from the germline V gene are SGHNT and YYREEE (reference sequence). The CDR3 has 12 residues. CDR3 in amino acids: CASRGTEEKLFF. The CDR3 nucleotides read TGTGCCAGCAGGGGGACTGAGGAAAAACTGTTTTTT. The variable domain in full, with the rest retrieved from reference TRBV5-4 and TRBJ1-4, is ETGVTQSPTHLIKTRGQQVTLRCSSQSGHNTVSWYQQALGQGPQFIFQYYREEENGRGNFPPRFSGLQFPNYSSELNVNALELDDSALYLCASRGTEEKLFFGSGTQLSVL.

Concerning this clone: Other nucleotide sequences in the sample specify the same CDR3. This sequence joins TRBV27 and TRBJ1-1; weak D call: TRBD1 (5 bases). CDR3 length: 14 residues. V lost 3 bases and J 0 bases, leaving 8 bases between the germline ends. The germline gives CDR1 MNHEY, CDR2 SMNVEV (reference sequence). In DNA form, the CDR3 reads TGTGCCAGCAGTTTTCAGGGCATGAACACTGAAGCTTTCTTT. Its protein product is CASSFQGMNTEAFF.

This clone has only a few counts. The gene calls are TRBV7-3 and TRBJ1-2, with 7 bases that match TRBD1. Germline lookup yields CDR1 SGHTA and CDR2 FQGTGA. Trimming at V came to 1 base and at J to 3 bases, leaving 5 bases not matched to a gene. This CDR3 has 15 amino acids. CDR3 nucleotides: TGTGCCAGCAGCTTAAAGACAGGGAGAGACTATGGCTACACCTTC. Translating gives CASSLKTGRDYGYTF.

The V call is TRBV7-9, the J call TRBJ2-5, with D possibly being TRBD1 (6 bases). V was shortened by 2 bases and J by 1 base, with 11 bases between the two germline ends. The CDR3 covers 15 residues. Germline V CDR1 and CDR2: SEHNR, FQNEAQ (reference sequence). The CDR3 sequence: CASSLSGARQETQYF. The CDR3 bases are TGTGCCAGCAGCTTATCAGGGGCTCGCCAAGAGACCCAGTACTTC.

The chain is built from TRBV4-1 and TRBJ2-7; 9 bases map to TRBD1. The CDR3 is 16 amino acids. V dropped 3 bases and J dropped 6; count of bases not matched to a gene: 12. The germline V gene encodes CDR1 MGHRA and CDR2 YSYEKL. The CDR3 DNA is TGCGCCAGCAGCCATCCCAGAGGGGACAGGGACCGCGAGCAGTACTTC. Translated, it gives CASSHPRGDRDREQYF.

The CDR3 DNA is TGTGCCAGCAGTCATACTAGCGGGGGGGCTTTGAATGAGCAGTTCTTC. Its translation is CASSHTSGGALNEQFF. The rearrangement joins TRBV27 to TRBJ2-1; 13 bases align to TRBD2. Trimming took 5 bases from V and 7 from J; bases not matched to a gene: 8. The CDR3 is made up of 16 amino acids. CDR1 is MNHEY, CDR2 SMNVEV, per germline (reference sequence).

The chain employs TRBV3-1 (or the pseudogene TRBV3-2) and TRBJ1-1; TRBD1 matches at 7 bases. The junction had 6 bases not matched to a gene; V was cut back by 4 bases and J by 4 bases. The germline gives CDR1 LGHDT, CDR2 YNNKEL (reference sequence). CDR3 length: 14 residues. The CDR3 DNA sequence: TGTGCCAGCAGCCCGGGACAGCAGAGCACTGAAGCTTTCTTT. It is translated as CASSPGQQSTEAFF.

The J gene is TRBJ2-7, the V gene TRBV6-5; D is undetermined. CDR3 length equals 11 residues. The germline V gene encodes CDR1 MNHEY and CDR2 SVGAGI. V gave up 4 bases and J gave up 3 bases, with 4 bases separating them. CDR3 region: CASSFSYEQYF. CDR3 in DNA: TGTGCCAGCAGTTTCAGCTACGAGCAGTACTTC.

The V call is TRBV5-6, the J call TRBJ1-5; D remains unclear. Per germline, CDR1 SGHDT and CDR2 YYEEEE. The CDR3 is 12 residues long. With 2 bases removed from V and 7 bases from J, the gap between germline ends came to 7 bases. This chain's CDR3 is CASSFLAQPQHF. CDR3 DNA: TGTGCCAGCAGCTTTTTAGCGCAGCCCCAGCATTTT.

V and J are TRBV19 and TRBJ2-4; 7 bases align to TRBD1. Germline loops: CDR1 LNHDA, CDR2 SQIVND (reference sequence). The J segment lost 0 bases and the V segment lost 6 bases, leaving 8 bases of the junction unmatched. CDR3 length: 16 amino acids. The CDR3 spells CASSHRQGLAKNIQYF. The DNA of the CDR3 is TGTGCCAGTAGCCATCGACAGGGTTTAGCCAAAAACATTCAGTACTTC.

The V call is TRBV6-1, the J call TRBJ1-5, with TRBD1 identical over 7 bases. Germline CDR1 and CDR2: MNHNS and SASEGT. V lost 2 bases, J lost 5 bases, and 15 bases stayed unmatched. The CDR3 has 18 amino acids. The CDR3 here is CASSERGRGLSGDQPQHF. DNA for the CDR3: TGTGCCAGCAGTGAACGGGGCAGGGGGTTAAGCGGCGATCAGCCCCAGCATTTT.

In this sample, this clone is medium-sized. The genes are TRBV6-5 and TRBJ2-7; D possibly corresponds to TRBD2 (6 bases). Germline V gene lookup returns CDR1 MNHEY and CDR2 SVGAGI. The CDR3 is made up of 14 amino acids. The V and J ends lost 5 bases and 7 bases respectively, with 18 bases between them. CDR3 loop: CASSPLAPPEEQYF. The CDR3 DNA follows: TGTGCCAGCAGTCCACTAGCTCCTCCCGAGGAGCAGTACTTC.

The chain carries TRBV9 and TRBJ1-1; a weak D match, TRBD1 (6 bases). The CDR3 is 15 amino acids. Germline values: CDR1 SGDLS, CDR2 YYNGEE. Trimming shortened V by 1 base and J by 3 bases, and 13 bases separated the two germline ends. The CDR3 spells CASSVSQGPYTEAFF. The CDR3 DNA follows: TGTGCCAGCAGCGTAAGCCAGGGGCCCTACACTGAAGCTTTCTTT.

The V gene is TRBV25-1, the J gene TRBJ2-2; tentative D call: TRBD1 (6 bases). The length of the CDR3 is 14 residues. Germline V gene data show CDR1 as MGHDK and CDR2 as SYGVNS. Trimming removed 5 bases from V and 4 bases from J, with 11 bases in between. In DNA, the CDR3 is TGTGCCAGCAGTTTGGGGGCCGGCACCGGGGAGCTGTTTTTT. Encoded protein: CASSLGAGTGELFF.

This clone was seen once. The DNA for the CDR3 is TGTGCCAGCAGCCAAGGAGGAGAAGCTTTCTTT. The encoded protein is CASSQGGEAFF. The V gene is TRBV3-1 (or the pseudogene TRBV3-2), the J gene TRBJ1-1; D remains unclear. The CDR3 runs to 11 residues. Trimming removed 1 base from V and 8 bases from J, with 5 bases in between. The germline gives CDR1 LGHDT, CDR2 YNNKEL (reference sequence).

The V call is TRBV4-1, the J call TRBJ1-4; D may be TRBD1 (6 bases). CDR3 length: 17 residues. V lost 4 bases, J lost 3 bases, and 18 bases lay in between. Germline values: CDR1 MGHRA, CDR2 YSYEKL. In nucleotides, the CDR3 is TGCGCCAGCAGCCCGGTTACCTGGACAGATCCTAATGAAAAACTGTTTTTT. It specifies CASSPVTWTDPNEKLFF.

Written as DNA, the CDR3 is TGTGCTTCGGGACATATGAACACTGAAGCTTTCTTT. Protein sequence: CASGHMNTEAFF. The rearrangement joins TRBV19 to TRBJ1-1; D may be TRBD1 (6 bases). The germline gives CDR1 LNHDA, CDR2 SQIVND (reference sequence). This CDR3 is 12 amino acids long.

This rearrangement joins TRBV7-2 to TRBJ1-6, with TRBD1 matching over 7 bases. Trimming removed 5 bases from V and 3 bases from J; junction bases left unmatched: 13. CDR3 length: 18 residues. CDR1 SGHTA and CDR2 FQGNSA come from the germline V gene. The CDR3 is CASSLPLGQASYNSPLHF. The CDR3 coding sequence is TGTGCCAGCAGCCTCCCGTTAGGACAGGCCAGCTATAATTCACCCCTCCACTTT.

CDR3 nucleotides: TGTGCCAGCAGCCAAGACTTGACATTCGGCAATCAACTGTTTTTT. Translating it yields CASSQDLTFGNQLFF. This chain uses TRBV3-1 (or the pseudogene TRBV3-2) with TRBJ1-4; no firm D call. This CDR3 is built from 15 residues. Germline V gene lookup returns CDR1 LGHDT and CDR2 YNNKEL (reference sequence). The V and J ends lost 0 bases and 12 bases respectively, with 17 bases between them.

V is TRBV7-9 and J is TRBJ2-2; D call uncertain. CDR3 length equals 16 residues. V was clipped by 5 bases and J by 0 bases, with 13 bases between them. CDR1 is SEHNR and CDR2 is FQNEAQ in the germline V gene (reference sequence). The CDR3 nucleotides read TGTGCCAGCAGCCCATCTAGAAGAGCGAACACCGGGGAGCTGTTTTTT. It translates to CASSPSRRANTGELFF.